Listed below are T cell receptor beta chains from one sample, sequenced in a study of CD8 T cells in Susac syndrome. TCRdb recomputed calls from the immunoSEQ multiplex PCR reads with MiXCR, one row per CDR3 protein. The table has approximately 160,000 distinct CDR3 sequences, around 94% seen once. Sequenced input: CD4+ T cells from PBMCs. The receptors stem from a human donor with multiple sclerosis. Both conserved end residues are part of each CDR3. The order of the fields is clone size, V gene, J gene, D gene, CDR3 protein, CDR3 DNA. A D gene is named only where the DNA matches it firmly. Expanded clones are given a class, and other clones once, few, many or no size at all.

>-|TRBV12-5|TRBJ1-1|-
CASGSGDPRSPEAFF
TGTGCTAGTGGTTCGGGGGACCCACGAAGCCCTGAAGCTTTCTTT
>-|TRBV3-1|TRBJ2-7|TRBD2
CASSQDLPSSVAGAHEQYF
TGTGCCAGCAGCCAAGACTTACCTTCGTCCGTAGCGGGAGCCCACGAGCAGTACTTC
>-|TRBV29-1|TRBJ1-1|-
CSVVQFSEAFF
TGCAGCGTTGTTCAGTTTTCTGAAGCTTTCTTT
>-|TRBV25-1|TRBJ1-1|TRBD1
CASSEYGQGNTEAFF
TGTGCCAGCAGTGAATATGGACAGGGAAACACTGAAGCTTTCTTT
>-|TRBV12-3/TRBV12-4|TRBJ2-1|-
CASSFPAGGDNEQFF
TGTGCCAGCAGTTTTCCGGCAGGGGGGGACAATGAGCAGTTCTTC
>-|TRBV14|TRBJ2-7|TRBD2
CASSHLAGQAEQYF
TGTGCCAGCAGCCACCTAGCGGGACAAGCCGAGCAGTACTTC
>-|TRBV5-6|TRBJ1-1|-
CASSIQYTEAFF
TGTGCCAGCAGCATACAGTACACTGAAGCTTTCTTT
>once|TRBV2|TRBJ2-7|-
CASTPEGRYEQYF
TGTGCCAGCACTCCCGAGGGAAGGTACGAGCAGTACTTC
>-|TRBV19|TRBJ2-6|-
CARPFPVVPSGANVLTF
TGTGCCCGACCCTTTCCCGTCGTACCCTCTGGGGCCAACGTCCTGACTTTC
>few|TRBV30|TRBJ2-7|-
CASQGPYEQYF
TGTGCCTCACAAGGTCCCTACGAGCAGTACTTC
>-|TRBV5-4|TRBJ1-4|TRBD1
CASSLQGAGEKLFF
TGTGCCAGCAGCTTACAGGGGGCGGGAGAAAAACTGTTTTTT
>once|TRBV29-1|TRBJ1-1|-
CSGRPSGASTEAFF
TGCAGCGGCCGTCCTTCGGGGGCCTCCACTGAAGCTTTCTTT
>-|TRBV30|TRBJ2-3|-
CAWTGNVADTQYF
TGTGCCTGGACAGGGAATGTTGCAGATACGCAGTATTTT
>-|TRBV20-1|TRBJ1-5|-
CSASLRLNQPQHF
TGCAGTGCTAGCTTGCGGCTGAATCAGCCCCAGCATTTT
>-|TRBV27|TRBJ2-6|-
CASSWGAGANVLTF
TGTGCCAGCAGTTGGGGTGCTGGGGCCAACGTCCTGACTTTC
>-|TRBV7-2|TRBJ1-1|-
CASSPESRRNTEAFF
TGTGCCAGCAGCCCGGAATCGAGGCGGAACACTGAAGCTTTCTTT
>-|TRBV19|TRBJ2-6|-
CASSFWGRAGSGANVLTF
TGTGCCAGTAGTTTTTGGGGAAGAGCGGGCTCTGGGGCCAACGTCCTGACTTTC
>-|TRBV12-3/TRBV12-4|TRBJ1-2|-
CASSLMGSGYTF
TGTGCCAGCAGTTTAATGGGTAGCGGCTACACCTTC
>once|TRBV7-9|TRBJ2-4|TRBD2
CASSPLAVQYF
TGTGCCAGCAGCCCCCTAGCGGTTCAGTACTTC
>-|TRBV12-3/TRBV12-4|TRBJ1-2|TRBD1
CASRVDRRNYGYTF
TGTGCCAGCAGAGTGGACAGGAGAAACTATGGCTACACCTTC
>-|TRBV6-5|TRBJ2-7|-
CASSYGVMGYEQYF
TGTGCCAGCAGTTACGGCGTGATGGGGTACGAGCAGTACTTC
>-|TRBV29-1|TRBJ2-6|-
CSVLSGANVLTF
TGCAGCGTCCTATCTGGGGCCAACGTCCTGACTTTC
>-|TRBV19|TRBJ2-3|TRBD1
CASSPQGQGGYTQYF
TGTGCCAGTAGCCCCCAGGGACAGGGGGGTTATACGCAGTATTTT
>-|TRBV15|TRBJ2-1|-
CATSHEGEQFF
TGTGCCACCAGCCACGAGGGTGAGCAGTTCTTC
>-|TRBV15|TRBJ1-5|-
CATSRDVLRDQPQHF
TGTGCCACCAGCAGAGATGTCCTAAGGGATCAGCCCCAGCATTTT
>-|TRBV29-1|TRBJ2-7|-
CSVGSYEQYF
TGCAGTGTGGGCTCCTACGAGCAGTACTTC
>-|TRBV2|TRBJ2-1|-
CASSGYEQFF
TGTGCCAGCAGTGGATATGAGCAGTTCTTC
>-|TRBV20-1|TRBJ2-1|TRBD2
CSGKAGGLGDEQFF
TGCAGTGGAAAAGCGGGAGGCCTTGGGGATGAGCAGTTCTTC
>-|TRBV5-1|TRBJ1-4|-
CASSRDPGVLEKLFF
TGCGCCAGCAGTCGAGATCCGGGGGTATTGGAAAAACTGTTTTTT
>-|TRBV7-2|TRBJ2-5|TRBD2
CASSAGTSIQETQYF
TGTGCCAGCAGCGCCGGGACTAGCATTCAAGAGACCCAGTACTTC
>-|TRBV29-1|TRBJ2-7|-
CSVFMNGGEQYF
TGCAGCGTTTTTATGAACGGGGGCGAGCAGTACTTC
>-|TRBV24-1|TRBJ2-1|TRBD2
CATSAVGLAGGSSYNEQFF
TGTGCCACCAGTGCAGTGGGACTAGCGGGGGGCAGCTCCTACAATGAGCAGTTCTTC